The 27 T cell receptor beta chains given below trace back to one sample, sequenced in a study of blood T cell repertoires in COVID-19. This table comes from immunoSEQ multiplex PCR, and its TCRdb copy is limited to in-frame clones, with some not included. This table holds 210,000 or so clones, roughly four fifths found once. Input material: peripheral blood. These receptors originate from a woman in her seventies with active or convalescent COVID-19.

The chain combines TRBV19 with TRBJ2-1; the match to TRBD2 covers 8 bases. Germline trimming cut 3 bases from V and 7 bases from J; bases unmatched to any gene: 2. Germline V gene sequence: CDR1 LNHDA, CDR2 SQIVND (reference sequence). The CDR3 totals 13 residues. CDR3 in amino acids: CASSMGLGNEQFF. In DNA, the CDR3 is TGTGCCAGTAGTATGGGACTAGGGAATGAGCAGTTCTTC.

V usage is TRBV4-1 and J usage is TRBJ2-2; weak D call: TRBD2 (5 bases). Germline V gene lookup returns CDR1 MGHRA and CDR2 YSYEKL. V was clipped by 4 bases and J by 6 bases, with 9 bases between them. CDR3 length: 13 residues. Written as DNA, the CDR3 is TGCGCCAGCAGCCGCGTGGGAGCCGGGGAGCTGTTTTTT. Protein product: CASSRVGAGELFF.

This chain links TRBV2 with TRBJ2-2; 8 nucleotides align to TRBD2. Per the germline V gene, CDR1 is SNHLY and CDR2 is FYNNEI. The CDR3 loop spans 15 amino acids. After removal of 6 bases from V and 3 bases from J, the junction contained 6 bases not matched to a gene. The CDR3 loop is CASRPTGGDTGELFF. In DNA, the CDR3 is TGTGCCAGCAGGCCAACGGGAGGGGACACCGGGGAGCTGTTTTTT.

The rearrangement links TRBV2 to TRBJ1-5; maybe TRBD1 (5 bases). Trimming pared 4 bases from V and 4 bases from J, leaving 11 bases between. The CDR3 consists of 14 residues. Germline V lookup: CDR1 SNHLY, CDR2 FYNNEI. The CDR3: CASSGRGYNQPQHF. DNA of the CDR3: TGTGCCAGCAGTGGGCGGGGGTATAATCAGCCCCAGCATTTT. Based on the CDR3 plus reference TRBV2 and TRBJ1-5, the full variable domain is EPEVTQTPSHQVTQMGQEVILRCVPISNHLYFYWYRQILGQKVEFLVSFYNNEISEKSEIFDDQFSVERPDGSNFTLKIRSTKLEDSAMYFCASSGRGYNQPQHFGDGTRLSIL.

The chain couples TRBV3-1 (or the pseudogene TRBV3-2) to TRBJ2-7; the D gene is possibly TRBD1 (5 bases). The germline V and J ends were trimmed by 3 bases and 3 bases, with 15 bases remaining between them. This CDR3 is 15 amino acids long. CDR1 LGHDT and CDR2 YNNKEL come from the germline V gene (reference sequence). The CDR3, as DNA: TGTGCCAGCAGCCAGACCTGGACAACCAGCTACGAGCAGTACTTC. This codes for CASSQTWTTSYEQYF.

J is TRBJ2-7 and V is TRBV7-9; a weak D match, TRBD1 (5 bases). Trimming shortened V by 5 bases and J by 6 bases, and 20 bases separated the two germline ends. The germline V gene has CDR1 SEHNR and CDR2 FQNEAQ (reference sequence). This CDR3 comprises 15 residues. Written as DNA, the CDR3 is TGTGCCAGCAGCCAGAGCCTTGGACATCTGGTCGAGCAGTACTTC. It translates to CASSQSLGHLVEQYF.

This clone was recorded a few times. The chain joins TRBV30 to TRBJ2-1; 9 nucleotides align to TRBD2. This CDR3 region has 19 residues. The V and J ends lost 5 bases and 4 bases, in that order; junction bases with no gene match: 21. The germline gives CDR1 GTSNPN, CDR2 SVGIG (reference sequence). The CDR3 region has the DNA TGTGCCTGGCGGTGGGCAGCGGGAGGACTCCGCTCGTCATACAATGAGCAGTTCTTC. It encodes CAWRWAAGGLRSSYNEQFF.

CDR3 nucleotides: TGTGCCAGCAGCAACCTAGCGGCTGGGTACTTC. Encoded protein: CASSNLAAGYF. V usage is TRBV6-2 or TRBV6-3 and J usage is TRBJ2-7; 7 nucleotides align to TRBD2. The CDR3 is 11 residues long. Germline-derived CDR1 and CDR2 are MNHEY and SVGEGT. Unmatched junction bases numbered 8, after V lost 6 bases and J lost 12 bases.

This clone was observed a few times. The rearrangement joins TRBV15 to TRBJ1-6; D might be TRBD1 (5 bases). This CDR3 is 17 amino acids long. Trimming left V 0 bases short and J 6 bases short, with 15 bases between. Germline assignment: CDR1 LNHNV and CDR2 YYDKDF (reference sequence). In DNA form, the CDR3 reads TGTGCCACCAGCAGAGAAAGGGGCCCGGATGCTAATTCACCCCTCCACTTT. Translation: CATSRERGPDANSPLHF.

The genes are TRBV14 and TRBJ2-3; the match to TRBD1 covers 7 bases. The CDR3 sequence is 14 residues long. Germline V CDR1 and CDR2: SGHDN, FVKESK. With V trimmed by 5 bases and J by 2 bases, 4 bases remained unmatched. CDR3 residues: CASSGQAITDTQYF. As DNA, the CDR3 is TGTGCCAGCAGCGGACAGGCCATCACAGATACGCAGTATTTT. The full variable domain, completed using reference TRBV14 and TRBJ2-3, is EAGVTQFPSHSVIEKGQTVTLRCDPISGHDNLYWYRRVMGKEIKFLLHFVKESKQDESGMPNNRFLAERTGGTYSTLKVQPAELEDSGVYFCASSGQAITDTQYFGPGTRLTVL.

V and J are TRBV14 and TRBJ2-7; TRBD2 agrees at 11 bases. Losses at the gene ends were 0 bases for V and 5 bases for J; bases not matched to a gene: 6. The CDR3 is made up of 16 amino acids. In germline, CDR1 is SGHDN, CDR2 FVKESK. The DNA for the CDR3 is TGTGCCAGCAGCCAAGATATACTAGCGGGGGTCCACGAGCAGTACTTC. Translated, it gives CASSQDILAGVHEQYF. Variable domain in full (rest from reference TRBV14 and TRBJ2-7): EAGVTQFPSHSVIEKGQTVTLRCDPISGHDNLYWYRRVMGKEIKFLLHFVKESKQDESGMPNNRFLAERTGGTYSTLKVQPAELEDSGVYFCASSQDILAGVHEQYFGPGTRLTVT.

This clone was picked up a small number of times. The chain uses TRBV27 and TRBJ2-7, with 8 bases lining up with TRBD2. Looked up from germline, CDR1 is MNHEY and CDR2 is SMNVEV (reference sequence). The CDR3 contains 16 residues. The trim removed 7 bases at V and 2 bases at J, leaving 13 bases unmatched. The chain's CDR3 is CASKKDGTRVAYEQYF. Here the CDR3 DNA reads TGTGCCAGCAAAAAGGACGGGACTAGGGTGGCCTACGAGCAGTACTTC.

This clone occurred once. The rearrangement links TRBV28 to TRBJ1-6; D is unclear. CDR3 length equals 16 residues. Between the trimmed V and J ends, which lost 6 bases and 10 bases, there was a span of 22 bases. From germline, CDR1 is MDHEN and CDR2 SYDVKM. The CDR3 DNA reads TGTGCCAGCAGCCTAGCGGGATTTAGAGGTATATCACCCCTCCACTTT. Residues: CASSLAGFRGISPLHF.

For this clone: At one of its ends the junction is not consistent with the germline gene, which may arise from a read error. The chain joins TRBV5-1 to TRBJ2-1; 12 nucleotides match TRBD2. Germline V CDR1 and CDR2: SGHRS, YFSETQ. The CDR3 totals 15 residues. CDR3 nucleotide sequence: TGCGCCAACAGCTTCACTAGCGGGAGGATCAATGAGCAGTTCTTC. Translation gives CANSFTSGRINEQFF.

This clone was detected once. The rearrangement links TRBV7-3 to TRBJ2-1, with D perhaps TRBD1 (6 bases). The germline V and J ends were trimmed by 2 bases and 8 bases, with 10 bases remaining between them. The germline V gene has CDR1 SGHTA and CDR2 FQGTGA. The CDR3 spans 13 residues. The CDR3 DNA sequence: TGTGCCAGCAGCTTAGGGAGACAGGATGAGCAGTTCTTC. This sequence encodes CASSLGRQDEQFF.

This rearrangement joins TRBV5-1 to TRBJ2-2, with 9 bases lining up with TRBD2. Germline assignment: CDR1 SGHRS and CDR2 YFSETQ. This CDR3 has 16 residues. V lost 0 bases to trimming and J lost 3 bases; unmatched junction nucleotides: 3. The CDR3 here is CASSLEVAGDTGELFF. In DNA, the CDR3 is TGCGCCAGCAGCTTGGAGGTAGCGGGAGACACCGGGGAGCTGTTTTTT.

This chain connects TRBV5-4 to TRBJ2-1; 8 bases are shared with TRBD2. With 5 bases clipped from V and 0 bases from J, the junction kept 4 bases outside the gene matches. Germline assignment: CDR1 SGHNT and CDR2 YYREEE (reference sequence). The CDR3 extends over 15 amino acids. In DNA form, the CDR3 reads TGTGCCAGCAGATTAAGCGGGAGCTCCTACAATGAGCAGTTCTTC. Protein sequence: CASRLSGSSYNEQFF. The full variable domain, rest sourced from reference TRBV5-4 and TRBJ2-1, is ETGVTQSPTHLIKTRGQQVTLRCSSQSGHNTVSWYQQALGQGPQFIFQYYREEENGRGNFPPRFSGLQFPNYSSELNVNALELDDSALYLCASRLSGSSYNEQFFGPGTRLTVL.

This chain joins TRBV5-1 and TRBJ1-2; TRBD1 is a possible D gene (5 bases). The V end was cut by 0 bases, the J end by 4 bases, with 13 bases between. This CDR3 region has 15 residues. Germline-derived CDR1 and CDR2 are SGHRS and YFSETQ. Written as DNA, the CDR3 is TGCGCCAGCAGCTTGGACAGAGGGGAGGGCTATGGCTACACCTTC. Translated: CASSLDRGEGYGYTF.

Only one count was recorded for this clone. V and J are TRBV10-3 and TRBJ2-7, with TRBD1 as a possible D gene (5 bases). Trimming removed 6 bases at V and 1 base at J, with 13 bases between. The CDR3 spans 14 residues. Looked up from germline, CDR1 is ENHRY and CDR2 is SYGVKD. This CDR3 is CAIRESKGSYEQYF. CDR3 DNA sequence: TGTGCCATCAGGGAGAGTAAGGGGTCCTACGAGCAGTACTTC.

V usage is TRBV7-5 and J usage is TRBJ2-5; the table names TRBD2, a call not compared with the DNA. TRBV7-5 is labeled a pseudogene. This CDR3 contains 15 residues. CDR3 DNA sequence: TGTGTCAGAAGCTTAGCGGCGGGAGTCCGTGAGACCCAGTACTTC. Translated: CVRSLAAGVRETQYF.

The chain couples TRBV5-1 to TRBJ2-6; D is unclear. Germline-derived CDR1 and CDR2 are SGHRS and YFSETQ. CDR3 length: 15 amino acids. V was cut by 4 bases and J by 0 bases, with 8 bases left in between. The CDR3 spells CASSPSHSGANVLTF. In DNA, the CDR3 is TGCGCCAGCAGCCCTAGTCACTCTGGGGCCAACGTCCTGACTTTC.

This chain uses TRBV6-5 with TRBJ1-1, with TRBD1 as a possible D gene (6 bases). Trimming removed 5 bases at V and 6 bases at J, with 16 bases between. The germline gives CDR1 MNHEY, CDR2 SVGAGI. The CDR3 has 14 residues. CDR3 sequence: CASSTHTGRAEAFF. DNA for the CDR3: TGTGCCAGCAGTACCCATACAGGGAGGGCTGAAGCTTTCTTT.

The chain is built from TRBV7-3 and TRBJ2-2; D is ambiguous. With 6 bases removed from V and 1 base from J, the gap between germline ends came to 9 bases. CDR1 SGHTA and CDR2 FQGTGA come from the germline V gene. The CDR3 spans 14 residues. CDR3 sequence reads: CASSKTLNTGELFF. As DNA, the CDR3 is TGTGCCAGCAGTAAGACTCTGAACACCGGGGAGCTGTTTTTT. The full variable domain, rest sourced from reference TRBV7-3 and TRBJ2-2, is GAGVSQTPSNKVTEKGKYVELRCDPISGHTALYWYRQSLGQGPEFLIYFQGTGAADDSGLPNDRFFAVRPEGSVSTLKIQRTERGDSAVYLCASSKTLNTGELFFGEGSRLTVL.

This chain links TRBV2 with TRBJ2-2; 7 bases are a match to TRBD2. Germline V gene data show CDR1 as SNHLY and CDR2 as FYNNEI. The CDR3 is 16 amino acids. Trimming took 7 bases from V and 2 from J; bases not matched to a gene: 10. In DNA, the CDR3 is TGTGCCAGCACCTTCTCCTTAGCGGGTAACACCGGGGAGCTGTTTTTT. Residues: CASTFSLAGNTGELFF.

This CDR3 reads CATSRGNRENYGYTF. CDR3 sequence (DNA): TGTGCCACCAGCAGAGGAAACAGGGAGAACTATGGCTACACCTTC. The genes are TRBV15 and TRBJ1-2; a possible D gene is TRBD1 (6 bases). This CDR3 comprises 15 residues. CDR1 and CDR2 from the germline V gene are LNHNV and YYDKDF (reference sequence). Between the trimmed V and J ends, which lost 1 base and 2 bases, there was a span of 11 bases.

The CDR3 is CASKIGTGGAGQPQHF. The DNA of the CDR3 is TGTGCCAGTAAAATCGGGACAGGGGGCGCAGGGCAGCCCCAGCATTTT. The rearrangement uses TRBV19 and TRBJ1-5; 12 bases are shared with TRBD1. This CDR3 comprises 16 residues. CDR1 is LNHDA and CDR2 is SQIVND in the germline V gene (reference sequence). The trim removed 7 bases at V and 7 bases at J, leaving 11 bases unmatched.

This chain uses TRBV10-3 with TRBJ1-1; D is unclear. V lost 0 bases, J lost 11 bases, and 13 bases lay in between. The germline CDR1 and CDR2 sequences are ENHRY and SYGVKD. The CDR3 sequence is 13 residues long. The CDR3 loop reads CAISESGRVEAFF. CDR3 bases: TGTGCCATCAGTGAGTCTGGGAGGGTAGAGGCTTTCTTT.